The 23 T cell receptor beta chains below all came from one sample that was sequenced in a study of shared clonotypes between healthy human individuals. Sequencing was performed with immunoSEQ multiplex PCR; in TCRdb, only in-frame clones are kept and a portion is missing. Counted here are under 2,500,000 clones, around 95% occurring once; the ten biggest clones make up 0.1% to 0.15%. What was sequenced was naive CD4+ T cells sorted from blood. Subset described: CD45RA+ positively selected. Receptors were obtained from a man between 18 and 29 years old in good health.

This chain uses TRBV10-3 with TRBJ2-1; TRBD1 aligns across 7 bases. This CDR3 has 14 amino acids. The V segment lost 11 bases and the J segment 8 bases; nucleotides outside the gene matches: 15. Germline V gives CDR1 ENHRY, CDR2 SYGVKD. The CDR3 bases are TGTGCCTTGGGTTATAGGGGGCGAAAGGATGAGCAGTTCTTC. This encodes CALGYRGRKDEQFF.

This chain joins TRBV19 and TRBJ2-2; D is undetermined. Per the germline V gene, CDR1 is LNHDA and CDR2 is SQIVND (reference sequence). V lost 6 bases, J lost 1 base, and 12 bases lay in between. CDR3 length: 15 amino acids. The DNA of the CDR3 is TGTGCCAGTAGGTGGGAAACCCTGAACACCGGGGAGCTGTTTTTT. Residues: CASRWETLNTGELFF.

The V and J genes are TRBV18 and TRBJ1-1; D unclear. V lost 5 bases and J lost 5, with 15 bases in between. Germline CDR1 is KGHSH and CDR2 is LQKENI. The length of the CDR3 is 14 residues. CDR3 sequence reads: CASSSFTLLTEAFF. CDR3 in DNA: TGTGCCAGCTCATCCTTCACCCTCTTGACTGAAGCTTTCTTT.

The chain joins TRBV4-1 to TRBJ2-3; 10 bases fit TRBD2. In germline, CDR1 is MGHRA, CDR2 YSYEKL. The CDR3 covers 18 residues. V lost 1 base to trimming and J lost 3 bases; unmatched junction nucleotides: 10. This CDR3 is CASSQGFGPSGSTDTQYF. In DNA form, the CDR3 reads TGCGCCAGCAGCCAAGGGTTCGGGCCTAGCGGGAGTACAGATACGCAGTATTTT.

This rearrangement joins TRBV28 to TRBJ2-5, with TRBD1 matching 8 bases. The CDR3 runs 16 residues. With V trimmed by 5 bases and J by 1 base, 9 bases remained unmatched. Germline V gene sequence: CDR1 MDHEN, CDR2 SYDVKM. The CDR3 bases are TGTGCCAGCAGTCTTCTCTCTGACAGGGGCCAAGAGACCCAGTACTTC. Translated: CASSLLSDRGQETQYF.

This rearrangement joins TRBV4-2 to TRBJ1-1; no definite D call. Germline V CDR1 and CDR2: LGHNA, YNFKEQ. CDR3 length: 17 amino acids. Trimming took off 0 bases at V and 0 bases at J, with 14 bases between the two ends. The CDR3 nucleotides are TGTGCCAGCAGCCAAGATCTCCGGATGAACCTGAACACTGAAGCTTTCTTT. This translates into CASSQDLRMNLNTEAFF.

V usage is TRBV18 and J usage is TRBJ2-7; no firm D call. Germline loops: CDR1 KGHSH, CDR2 LQKENI. This CDR3 region has 13 residues. V was shortened by 0 bases and J by 4 bases, with 7 bases between the two germline ends. The CDR3 DNA follows: TGTGCCAGCTCACCACCAGGGTGGTACGAGCAGTACTTC. It encodes CASSPPGWYEQYF. The variable domain in full, with the rest retrieved from reference TRBV18 and TRBJ2-7, is NAGVMQNPRHLVRRRGQEARLRCSPMKGHSHVYWYRQLPEEGLKFMVYLQKENIIDESGMPKERFSAEFPKEGPSILRIQQVVRGDSAAYFCASSPPGWYEQYFGPGTRLTVT.

J is TRBJ2-1 and V is TRBV29-1, with no clear D. The CDR3 length is 12 residues. Germline CDR1 is SQVTM and CDR2 is ANQGSEA. The ends were cut back, 4 bases at V and 7 bases at J, with 11 bases in the middle. CDR3 amino acids: CSVVVVGNEQFF. The CDR3 nucleotides read TGCAGCGTTGTAGTCGTCGGTAATGAGCAGTTCTTC.

The chain combines TRBV19 with TRBJ2-1; D may correspond to TRBD1 or TRBD2 (5 bases each). Trimming cost V 2 bases and J 8 bases, with 10 bases left between them. Germline lookup yields CDR1 LNHDA and CDR2 SQIVND (reference sequence). This CDR3 has 13 amino acids. The CDR3 spells CASSITGPDEQFF. For the CDR3, the DNA is TGTGCCAGTAGTATAACGGGGCCGGATGAGCAGTTCTTC. Full variable domain (outside the CDR3, taken from reference TRBV19 and TRBJ2-1): DGGITQSPKYLFRKEGQNVTLSCEQNLNHDAMYWYRQDPGQGLRLIYYSQIVNDFQKGDIAEGYSVSREKKESFPLTVTSAQKNPTAFYLCASSITGPDEQFFGPGTRLTVL.

The rearrangement joins TRBV5-1 to TRBJ1-5, with TRBD1 identical over 7 bases. This CDR3 region has 15 residues. Germline V CDR1 and CDR2: SGHRS, YFSETQ. V lost 0 bases to trimming and J lost 7 bases; unmatched junction nucleotides: 7. The CDR3: CASSLETGPEQPQHF. The CDR3 coding sequence is TGCGCCAGCAGCTTGGAGACAGGGCCTGAACAGCCCCAGCATTTT.

This clone was picked up one time. This chain joins TRBV6-6 and TRBJ2-2; no reliable D call. Germline CDR1 reads MNHNY; CDR2 reads SVGAGI (reference sequence). The CDR3 spans 14 residues. V was clipped by 1 base and J by 2 bases, with 5 bases between them. CDR3 region: CASSYFPNTGELFF. In DNA, the CDR3 is TGTGCCAGCAGTTACTTTCCTAACACCGGGGAGCTGTTTTTT.

V and J are TRBV11-2 and TRBJ1-2; the D is unclear. The CDR3 is made up of 17 amino acids. The germline V and J ends were trimmed by 0 bases and 2 bases, with 16 bases remaining between them. Germline V lookup: CDR1 SGHAT, CDR2 FQNNGV. The CDR3 sequence: CASSLESGLALNYGYTF. The CDR3 DNA follows: TGTGCCAGCAGCTTAGAGTCGGGTCTGGCGTTGAACTATGGCTACACCTTC.

The chain recombines TRBV29-1 with TRBJ1-1; 8 nucleotides match TRBD1. Germline V gene sequence: CDR1 SQVTM, CDR2 ANQGSEA. The CDR3 spans 13 residues. V shed 8 bases, J shed 1 base, and the junction held 6 bases outside the gene matches. Here the CDR3 DNA reads TGCAGCTCAGACAGGGGTCCGAACACTGAAGCTTTCTTT. Protein sequence: CSSDRGPNTEAFF.

The gene calls are TRBV2 and TRBJ2-2; the match to TRBD1 covers 12 bases. Trimming at V came to 6 bases and at J to 6 bases, leaving 5 bases not matched to a gene. Germline values: CDR1 SNHLY, CDR2 FYNNEI. The CDR3 covers 15 residues. The CDR3 DNA follows: TGTGCCAGCAGGGCCCGGGACAGGGGGCCCGGGGAGCTGTTTTTT. This sequence encodes CASRARDRGPGELFF.

The chain couples TRBV7-2 to TRBJ2-5, with D unresolved. The CDR3 totals 14 residues. The germline V gene has CDR1 SGHTA and CDR2 FQGNSA. Trimming left V 4 bases short and J 2 bases short, with 11 bases between. CDR3 sequence reads: CASSSARVQETQYF. The CDR3 DNA reads TGTGCCAGCAGCTCAGCCAGAGTTCAAGAGACCCAGTACTTC.

The J gene is TRBJ2-7, the V gene TRBV30; 15 nucleotides line up with TRBD2. V dropped 0 bases and J dropped 5; count of bases not matched to a gene: 8. The CDR3 is 17 residues long. Germline values: CDR1 GTSNPN, CDR2 SVGIG (reference sequence). The CDR3 bases are TGTGCCTGGAGTGTATTACGGACTAGCGGGAGGGCCGACGAGCAGTACTTC. Protein product: CAWSVLRTSGRADEQYF. The full variable domain, its missing parts supplied by reference TRBV30 and TRBJ2-7, is SQTIHQWPATLVQPVGSPLSLECTVEGTSNPNLYWYRQAAGRGLQLLFYSVGIGQISSEVPQNLSASRPQDRQFILSSKKLLLSDSGFYLCAWSVLRTSGRADEQYFGPGTRLTVT.

The chain carries TRBV28 and TRBJ2-7, with 10 bases identical to TRBD1. Per germline, CDR1 MDHEN and CDR2 SYDVKM. The CDR3 sequence is 16 residues long. The V gene end was trimmed by 6 bases and the J gene end by 4 bases; junction bases not matched to a gene: 12. The CDR3 coding sequence is TGTGCCAGCAGCCAAATAGGACAGGGGGTCCCTTACGAGCAGTACTTC. Its translation is CASSQIGQGVPYEQYF.

This chain connects TRBV28 to TRBJ2-7; D unclear. V lost 2 bases, J lost 3 bases, and 8 bases lay in between. This CDR3 is 13 amino acids long. Germline CDR1 and CDR2: MDHEN and SYDVKM. Here the CDR3 DNA reads TGTGCCAGCAGTTTAATGGGAATCTACGAGCAGTACTTC. It yields the protein CASSLMGIYEQYF.

This chain joins TRBV27 and TRBJ2-5, with D possibly being TRBD1 (5 bases). Germline V CDR1 and CDR2: MNHEY, SMNVEV (reference sequence). Trimming cost V 5 bases and J 2 bases, with 15 bases left between them. The CDR3 is 15 amino acids. The DNA for the CDR3 is TGTGCCAGCAGTGGGGCGTTGGGCGGACAAGAGACCCAGTACTTC. This sequence encodes CASSGALGGQETQYF.

The rearrangement links TRBV7-9 to TRBJ2-4, with D perhaps TRBD2 (6 bases). Germline CDR1 and CDR2: SEHNR and FQNEAQ (reference sequence). The V end lost 1 base, the J end lost 5 bases, and 15 bases lay between the germline ends. The CDR3 consists of 16 residues. The CDR3 loop reads CASSLGQTSIENIQYF. CDR3 coding DNA: TGTGCCAGCAGCTTAGGGCAGACTAGTATCGAAAACATTCAGTACTTC.

The V gene is TRBV30, the J gene TRBJ2-7; D is tentatively TRBD1 or TRBD2 (5 bases each). Trimming pared 0 bases from V and 3 bases from J, leaving 12 bases between. This CDR3 has 14 amino acids. The germline gives CDR1 GTSNPN, CDR2 SVGIG (reference sequence). CDR3 nucleotide sequence: TGTGCCTGGAGTGTATCCGGGACCTACTACGAGCAGTACTTC. Protein: CAWSVSGTYYEQYF.

The chain carries TRBV6-5 and TRBJ1-2; D gene unclear. CDR3 length: 15 residues. The V end was cut by 6 bases, the J end by 5 bases, with 19 bases between. Germline values: CDR1 MNHEY, CDR2 SVGAGI. DNA for the CDR3: TGTGCCAGCAGAGACGCCCGGGGAAAAGGGTATGGCTACACCTTC. Residues: CASRDARGKGYGYTF.

V usage is TRBV14 and J usage is TRBJ2-1; D is undetermined. This CDR3 has 15 residues. In germline, CDR1 is SGHDN, CDR2 FVKESK. The V end was cut by 0 bases, the J end by 8 bases, with 14 bases between. CDR3 protein: CASSQDPPTYHEQFF. CDR3 sequence (DNA): TGTGCCAGCAGCCAAGACCCTCCTACATACCATGAGCAGTTCTTC. Full variable domain (rest looked up from reference TRBV14 and TRBJ2-1): EAGVTQFPSHSVIEKGQTVTLRCDPISGHDNLYWYRRVMGKEIKFLLHFVKESKQDESGMPNNRFLAERTGGTYSTLKVQPAELEDSGVYFCASSQDPPTYHEQFFGPGTRLTVL.